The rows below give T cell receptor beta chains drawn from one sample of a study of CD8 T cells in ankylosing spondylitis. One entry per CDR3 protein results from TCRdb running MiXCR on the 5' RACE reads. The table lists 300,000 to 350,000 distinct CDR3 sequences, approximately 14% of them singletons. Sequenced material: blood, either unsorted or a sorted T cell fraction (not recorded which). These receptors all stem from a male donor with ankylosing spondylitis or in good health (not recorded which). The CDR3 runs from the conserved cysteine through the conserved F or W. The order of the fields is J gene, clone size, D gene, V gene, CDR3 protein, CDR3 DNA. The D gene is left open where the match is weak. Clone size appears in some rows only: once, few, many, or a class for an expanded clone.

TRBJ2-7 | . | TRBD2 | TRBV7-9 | CASSISGGQYEQYF | TGTGCCAGCAGCATAAGCGGGGGCCAATACGAGCAGTACTTC
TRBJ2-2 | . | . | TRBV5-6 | CASSLDGTANTGELFF | TGTGCCAGCAGCTTGGATGGGACGGCGAACACCGGGGAGCTGTTTTTT
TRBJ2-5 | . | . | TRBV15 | CATSRDRSTQYF | TGTGCCACCAGCAGAGATCGATCAACCCAGTACTTC
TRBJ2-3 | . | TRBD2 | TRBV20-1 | CSAREAGTSTDTQYF | TGCAGTGCTAGGGAAGCGGGGACGAGCACAGATACGCAGTATTTT
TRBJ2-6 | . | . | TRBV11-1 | CASSLGTETSSGANVLTF | TGTGCCAGCAGCTTAGGAACAGAAACCAGCTCTGGGGCCAACGTCCTGACTTTC
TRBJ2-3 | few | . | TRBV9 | CASAGSLDTQYF | TGTGCCAGCGCCGGTTCCCTTGATACGCAGTATTTT
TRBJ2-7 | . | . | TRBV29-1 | CSARRGQSEQYF | TGCAGCGCCCGGAGGGGACAGAGCGAGCAGTACTTC
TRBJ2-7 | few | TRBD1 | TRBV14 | CASSRDRVYEQYF | TGTGCCAGCAGCCGGGACAGGGTCTACGAGCAGTACTTC
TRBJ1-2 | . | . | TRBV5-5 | CASRSAGWGYGYTF | TGTGCCAGCAGGTCAGCAGGGTGGGGCTATGGCTACACCTTC
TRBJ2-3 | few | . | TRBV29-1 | CSALKSFGTDTQYF | TGCAGCGCTTTAAAATCGTTCGGGACAGATACGCAGTATTTT
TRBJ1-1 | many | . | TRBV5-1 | CASSLTGGKNTEAFF | TGCGCCAGCAGCTTGACTGGAGGGAAGAACACTGAAGCTTTCTTT
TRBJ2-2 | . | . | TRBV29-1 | CSVPLLGGTGELFF | TGCAGCGTCCCCCTACTAGGAGGCACCGGGGAGCTGTTTTTT
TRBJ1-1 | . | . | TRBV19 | CASRSSGLNTEAFF | TGTGCCAGTAGATCGAGTGGGCTGAACACTGAAGCTTTCTTT
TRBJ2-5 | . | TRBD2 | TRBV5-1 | CASSLEIGAGGQTQYF | TGCGCCAGCAGCTTGGAAATTGGAGCGGGAGGGCAAACCCAGTACTTC
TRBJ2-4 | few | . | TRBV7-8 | CASSLQGRGKNIQYF | TGTGCCAGCAGCTTGCAGGGCCGGGGCAAAAACATTCAGTACTTC
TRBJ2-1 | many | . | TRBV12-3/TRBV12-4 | CASSLNNEQFF | TGTGCCAGCAGTTTGAACAATGAGCAGTTCTTC
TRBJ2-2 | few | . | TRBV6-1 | CASKRQHTGELFF | TGTGCCAGCAAGAGGCAGCACACCGGGGAGCTGTTTTTT
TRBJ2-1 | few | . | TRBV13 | CASLRLGSNEQFF | TGTGCCAGCCTCCGTCTCGGGTCCAATGAGCAGTTCTTC
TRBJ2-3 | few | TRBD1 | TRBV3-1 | CASSLYRQGATDTQYF | TGTGCCAGCAGCCTTTATCGACAGGGGGCCACAGATACGCAGTATTTT
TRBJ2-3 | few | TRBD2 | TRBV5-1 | CASSSLAGGLKSTDTQYF | TGCGCCAGCAGCTCCCTAGCGGGGGGTCTTAAAAGCACAGATACGCAGTATTTT
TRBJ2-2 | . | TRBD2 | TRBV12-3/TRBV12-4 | CASRLPLGRANTGELFF | TGTGCCAGCAGACTCCCTCTGGGGAGGGCCAACACCGGGGAGCTGTTTTTT
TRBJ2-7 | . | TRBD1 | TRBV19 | CASRPTGIYEQYF | TGTGCCAGTAGACCGACAGGGATCTACGAGCAGTACTTC
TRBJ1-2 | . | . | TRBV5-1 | CASRGESSYGYTF | TGCGCCAGCAGAGGTGAATCATCCTATGGCTACACCTTC
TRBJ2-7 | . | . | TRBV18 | CASSPTLQGYEQYF | TGTGCCAGCTCACCGACGCTACAGGGATACGAGCAGTACTTC
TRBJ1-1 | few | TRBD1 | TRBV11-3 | CASSLDRRSGGAFF | TGTGCCAGCAGCTTAGATCGTCGCTCAGGGGGAGCTTTCTTT
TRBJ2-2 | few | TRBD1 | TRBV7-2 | CASRVTGPGELFF | TGTGCCAGCAGAGTGACAGGGCCCGGGGAGCTGTTTTTT
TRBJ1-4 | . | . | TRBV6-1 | CASTEGGYDEKLFF | TGTGCCAGCACCGAGGGAGGCTACGATGAAAAACTGTTTTTT
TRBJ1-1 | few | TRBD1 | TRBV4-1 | CASSQEGTGRLPEAFF | TGCGCCAGCAGCCAAGAGGGGACAGGGAGATTGCCTGAAGCTTTCTTT
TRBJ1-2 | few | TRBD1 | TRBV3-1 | CASSQKTGTGGGGYTF | TGTGCCAGCAGCCAAAAAACCGGGACAGGGGGCGGCGGCTACACCTTC
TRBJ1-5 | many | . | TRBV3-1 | CASSQGRGAGMNQPQHF | TGTGCCAGCAGCCAAGGTCGCGGCGCGGGGATGAACCAGCCCCAGCATTTT
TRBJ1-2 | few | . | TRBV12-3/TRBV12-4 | CASSLYGGGDYGYTF | TGTGCCAGCAGTTTGTATGGGGGGGGCGACTATGGCTACACCTTC
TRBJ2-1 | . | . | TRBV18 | CASSRLRESYNEQFF | TGTGCCAGCTCTCGGCTGCGGGAATCCTACAATGAGCAGTTCTTC
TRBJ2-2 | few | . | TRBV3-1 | CASARGSGELFF | TGTGCCAGCGCCAGAGGGTCCGGGGAGCTGTTTTTT
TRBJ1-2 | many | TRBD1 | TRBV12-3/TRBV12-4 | CASRSDRLDGYTF | TGTGCCAGCAGATCGGACAGGTTGGATGGCTACACCTTC
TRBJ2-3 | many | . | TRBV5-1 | CASSLGGKVTDTQYF | TGCGCCAGCAGCTTGGGCGGGAAAGTAACAGATACGCAGTATTTT
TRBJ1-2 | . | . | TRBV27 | CASSLRTGIGYTF | TGTGCCAGCAGTTTAAGGACGGGAATTGGCTACACCTTC
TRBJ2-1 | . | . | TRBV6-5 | CASSLLLLHNEQFF | TGTGCCAGCAGTTTGCTTTTACTACACAATGAGCAGTTCTTC
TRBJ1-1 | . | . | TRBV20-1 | CSARGTSTGAFF | TGCAGTGCTAGGGGGACTTCCACGGGTGCTTTCTTT
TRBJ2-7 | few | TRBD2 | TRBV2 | CASSEAGLAYYEQYF | TGTGCCAGCAGTGAGGCGGGACTAGCGTACTACGAGCAGTACTTC
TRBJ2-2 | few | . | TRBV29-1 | CSVARGGGSGELFF | TGCAGCGTTGCAAGGGGCGGGGGCTCCGGGGAGCTGTTTTTT
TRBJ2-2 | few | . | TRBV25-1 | CASSVSGNTGELFF | TGTGCCAGCAGTGTTAGTGGGAACACCGGGGAGCTGTTTTTT
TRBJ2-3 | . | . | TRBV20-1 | CSAAGWSDTQYF | TGCAGCGCAGCAGGGTGGTCCGATACGCAGTATTTT
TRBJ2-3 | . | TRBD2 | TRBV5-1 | CASSSTGGMTDTQYF | TGCGCCAGCAGCTCGACGGGAGGGATGACAGATACGCAGTATTTT
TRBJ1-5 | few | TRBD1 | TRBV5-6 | CASSTGTGISNQPQHF | TGTGCCAGCAGCACAGGGACAGGGATTAGCAATCAGCCCCAGCATTTT
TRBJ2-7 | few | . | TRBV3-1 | CASKPLRAEYF | TGTGCCTCAAAGCCCCTGAGGGCAGAGTACTTC
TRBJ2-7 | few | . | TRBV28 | CASRGEEQYF | TGTGCCAGCAGAGGTGAGGAGCAGTACTTC
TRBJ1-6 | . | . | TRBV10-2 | CASSETVNSPLHF | TGCGCCAGCAGTGAGACAGTTAATTCACCCCTCCACTTT
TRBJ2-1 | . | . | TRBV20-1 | CSASSEEGNEQFF | TGCAGTGCTAGCTCCGAGGAGGGGAATGAGCAGTTCTTC
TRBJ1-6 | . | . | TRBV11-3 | CASSYRSSYNSPLHF | TGTGCCAGCAGCTATCGGAGCTCCTATAATTCACCCCTCCACTTT
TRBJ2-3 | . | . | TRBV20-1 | CSARGTSTDTQYF | TGCAGTGCTAGAGGGACTAGCACAGATACGCAGTATTTT
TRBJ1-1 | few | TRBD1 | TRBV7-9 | CASSPRAGTVGRAAFF | TGTGCCAGCAGCCCAAGGGCCGGGACAGTTGGGAGGGCAGCTTTCTTT
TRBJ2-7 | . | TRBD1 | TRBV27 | CASSPYGQGDSYEQYF | TGTGCCAGCAGTCCCTACGGACAGGGGGACTCTTACGAGCAGTACTTC
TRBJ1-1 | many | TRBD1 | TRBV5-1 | CASSAPGQKGPEAFF | TGCGCCAGCAGCGCCCCGGGACAGAAGGGCCCTGAAGCTTTCTTT